What follows are 2 T cell receptor beta chains derived from one specimen sequenced in a study of T cell clones after liver transplantation (dated by TCRdb to about 2019). Library method: the immunoSEQ multiplex PCR assay. In TCRdb, the immuneACCESS table is reduced to in-frame sequences with V and J assigned. These tables do not hold every clone; where another copy was compared, an unresolved V gene accounts for under half, and the others remain unexplained. The sample contains about 120,000 clones, about nine tenths of them found a single time. Of the sample, approximately 0.78% is held by the ten largest clones. The specimen comprised CD4+ T cells from blood, sampled 12 months after liver transplant. These TCRs come from a human patient who received a liver transplant. After transplantation, some T cells may belong to the graft donor instead of the recipient.

The rearrangement joins TRBV9 to TRBJ1-3; the match to TRBD1 covers 7 bases. The junction had 15 bases not matched to a gene; V was cut back by 2 bases and J by 1 base. The CDR3 runs to 19 residues. The V gene's germline CDR1 is SGDLS and CDR2 YYNGEE. CDR3 region: CASSVLDRVFSPSGNTIYF. The CDR3 bases are TGTGCCAGCAGCGTCCTAGACAGGGTTTTCTCCCCTTCTGGAAACACCATATATTTT.

J is TRBJ1-1 and V is TRBV13, with a possible D match to TRBD1 (5 bases). The V end lost 4 bases, the J end lost 8 bases, and 26 bases lay between the germline ends. The germline V gene has CDR1 PRHDT and CDR2 FYEKMQ (reference sequence). This CDR3 has 17 residues. CDR3 loop: CASSSDRDRFLNSEAFF. The DNA of the CDR3 is TGTGCCAGCAGCTCGGACCGGGACCGATTTTTGAATTCCGAAGCTTTCTTT.